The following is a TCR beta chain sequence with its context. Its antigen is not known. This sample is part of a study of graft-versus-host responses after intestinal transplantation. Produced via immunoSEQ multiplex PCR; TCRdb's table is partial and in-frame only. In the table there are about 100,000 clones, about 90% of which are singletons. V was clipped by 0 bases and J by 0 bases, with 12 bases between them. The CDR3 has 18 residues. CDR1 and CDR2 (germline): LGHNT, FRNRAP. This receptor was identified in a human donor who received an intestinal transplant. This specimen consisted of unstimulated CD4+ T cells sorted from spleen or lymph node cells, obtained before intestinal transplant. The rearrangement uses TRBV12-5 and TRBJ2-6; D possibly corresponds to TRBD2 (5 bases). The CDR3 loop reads CASGLVVGVDSGANVLTF. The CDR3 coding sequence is TGTGCTAGTGGTTTGGTAGTGGGAGTGGACTCTGGGGCCAACGTCCTGACTTTC. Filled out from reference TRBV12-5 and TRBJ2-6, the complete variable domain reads DARVTQTPRHKVTEMGQEVTMRCQPILGHNTVFWYRQTMMQGLELLAYFRNRAPLDDSGMPKDRFSAEMPDATLATLKIQPSEPRDSAVYFCASGLVVGVDSGANVLTFGAGSRLTVL.